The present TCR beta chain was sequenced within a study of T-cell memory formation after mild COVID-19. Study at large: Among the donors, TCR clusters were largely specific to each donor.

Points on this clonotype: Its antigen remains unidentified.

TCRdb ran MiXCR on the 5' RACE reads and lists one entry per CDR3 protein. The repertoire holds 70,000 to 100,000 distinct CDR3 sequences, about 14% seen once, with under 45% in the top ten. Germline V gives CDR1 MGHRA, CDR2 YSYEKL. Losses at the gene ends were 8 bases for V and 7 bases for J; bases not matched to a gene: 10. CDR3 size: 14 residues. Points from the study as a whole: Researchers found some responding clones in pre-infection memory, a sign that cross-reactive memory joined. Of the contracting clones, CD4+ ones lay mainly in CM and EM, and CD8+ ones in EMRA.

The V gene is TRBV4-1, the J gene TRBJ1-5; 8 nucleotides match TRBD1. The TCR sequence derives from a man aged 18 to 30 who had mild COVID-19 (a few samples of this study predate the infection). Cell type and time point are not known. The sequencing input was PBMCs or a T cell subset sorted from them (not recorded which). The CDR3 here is CASGLQGGGQPQHF. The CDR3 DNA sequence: TGCGCCAGCGGACTACAGGGGGGCGGGCAGCCCCAGCATTTT.